What follows are 24 T cell receptor beta chains derived from one specimen sequenced in a study of shared clonotypes between healthy human individuals. Naive CD8 cells lacked CD45RO and underwent positive selection for CCR7, leaving out terminally differentiated effector memory CD45RA+ cells. The protocol was immunoSEQ multiplex PCR, while the TCRdb copy is restricted to in-frame clones and leaves out a portion. This table has about 610,000 clones, 90% to 97% appearing once. The sample was naive CD8+ T cells sorted from blood. These receptor sequences come from a woman between 25 and 40 years old in good health.

The rearrangement uses TRBV27 and TRBJ2-1; 12 nucleotides match TRBD2. The CDR3 runs to 18 residues. The J segment lost 0 bases and the V segment lost 2 bases, leaving 5 bases of the junction unmatched. Looked up from germline, CDR1 is MNHEY and CDR2 is SMNVEV (reference sequence). The CDR3 DNA reads TGTGCCAGCAGTTTAAGACTAGCGGGAGCCTTCTCCTACAATGAGCAGTTCTTC. Protein: CASSLRLAGAFSYNEQFF.

The V gene is TRBV6-5, the J gene TRBJ2-2, with 11 bases that match TRBD1. The CDR3 length is 15 residues. The junction had 5 bases not matched to a gene; V was cut back by 3 bases and J by 8 bases. CDR1 is MNHEY, CDR2 SVGAGI, per germline. Here the CDR3 reads CASSYSDRGLGELFF. Here the CDR3 DNA reads TGTGCCAGCAGTTATTCGGACAGGGGGCTGGGGGAGCTGTTTTTT.

The chain couples TRBV27 to TRBJ2-3; D unresolved. Deletions cut 3 bases from V and 2 bases from J, with 9 bases between. Looked up from germline, CDR1 is MNHEY and CDR2 is SMNVEV (reference sequence). The CDR3 extends over 14 amino acids. The CDR3 is CASSLVEATDTQYF. The CDR3 DNA reads as TGTGCCAGCAGTTTGGTGGAAGCCACAGATACGCAGTATTTT.

This rearrangement joins TRBV7-8 to TRBJ2-1; the D gene is possibly TRBD2 (6 bases). The CDR3 loop spans 15 amino acids. V lost 1 base to trimming and J lost 1 base, with 8 bases between them. The germline V gene encodes CDR1 SGHVS and CDR2 FQNEAQ. The CDR3 is CASSLEGTSYNEQFF. CDR3 coding DNA: TGTGCCAGCAGCTTAGAGGGGACTTCCTACAATGAGCAGTTCTTC.

This chain connects TRBV11-2 to TRBJ2-7; D is possibly TRBD1 (6 bases). Germline assignment: CDR1 SGHAT and CDR2 FQNNGV. V shed 1 base and J shed 2 bases, with 15 bases lying between them. The CDR3 sequence is 16 residues long. Here the CDR3 reads CASSLAGTSLTYEQYF. Here the CDR3 DNA reads TGTGCCAGCAGCTTAGCTGGGACAAGTTTAACCTACGAGCAGTACTTC.

This chain links TRBV5-6 with TRBJ2-7; D might be TRBD2 (6 bases). CDR1 is SGHDT and CDR2 is YYEEEE in the germline V gene. The CDR3 sequence is 13 residues long. The V end was cut by 3 bases, the J end by 7 bases, with 14 bases between. CDR3 sequence reads: CASSSGTDIEQYF. The CDR3 region has the DNA TGTGCCAGCAGCTCCGGGACTGACATTGAGCAGTACTTC.

The chain employs TRBV28 and TRBJ1-5; D remains unclear. V shed 7 bases and J shed 5 bases, with 18 bases lying between them. Looked up from germline, CDR1 is MDHEN and CDR2 is SYDVKM. The CDR3 consists of 15 residues. The CDR3 nucleotides are TGTGCCAGCACCGTTTTTGGGAGGGAGGATCAGCCCCAGCATTTT. It translates to CASTVFGREDQPQHF.

Note on this clone: Other DNA sequences in the sample encode the same CDR3. The rearrangement links TRBV20-1 to TRBJ2-7, with D possibly matching TRBD1 (5 bases). CDR3 length: 11 amino acids. Trimming removed 3 bases at V and 3 bases at J, with 6 bases between. Germline CDR1 reads DFQATT; CDR2 reads SNEGSKA (reference sequence). The CDR3 reads CSASDSYEQYF. The CDR3 region has the DNA TGCAGTGCTAGCGACAGCTACGAGCAGTACTTC.

V and J are TRBV13 and TRBJ2-7; no firm D call. V lost 3 bases, J lost 7 bases, and 13 bases lay in between. The germline gives CDR1 PRHDT, CDR2 FYEKMQ (reference sequence). CDR3 size: 13 residues. CDR3 sequence: CASSFSSQWEQYF. The CDR3 coding sequence is TGTGCCAGCAGCTTTAGTTCCCAATGGGAGCAGTACTTC.

This clone appeared a few times. The same CDR3 arises from other DNA sequences in this sample as well. The J gene is TRBJ2-7, the V gene TRBV27; D not certain. Germline CDR1 and CDR2: MNHEY and SMNVEV (reference sequence). Deletions cut 4 bases from V and 2 bases from J, with 3 bases between. CDR3 length: 11 amino acids. The CDR3 here is CASSSTYEQYF. The CDR3 DNA is TGTGCCAGCAGTTCCACCTACGAGCAGTACTTC.

The chain has TRBV27 and TRBJ1-1; D unclear. The CDR3 sequence is 15 residues long. With 1 base removed from V and 2 bases from J, the gap between germline ends came to 11 bases. The V gene's germline CDR1 is MNHEY and CDR2 SMNVEV (reference sequence). DNA for the CDR3: TGTGCCAGCAGTTTATACCCGGGGAGCAACACTGAAGCTTTCTTT. Protein sequence: CASSLYPGSNTEAFF.

The chain links TRBV6-5 to TRBJ1-2, with 7 bases fitting TRBD1. Trimming at V came to 6 bases and at J to 3 bases, leaving 1 base not matched to a gene. This CDR3 has 12 residues. Per germline, CDR1 MNHEY and CDR2 SVGAGI. The CDR3 region has the DNA TGTGCCAGCAGCACAGGGGACTATGGCTACACCTTC. This codes for CASSTGDYGYTF.

This chain links TRBV29-1 with TRBJ2-5; D perhaps matches TRBD2 (5 bases). The DNA matches TRBJ2-7 better at its end, which makes the J call doubtful. Germline V gene data show CDR1 as SQVTM and CDR2 as ANQGSEA. This CDR3 contains 12 residues. CDR3 DNA: TGCAGCGTAACGGTCGGGGCCTACGAGCAGTACTTC. Translation gives CSVTVGAYEQYF.

This chain connects TRBV30 to TRBJ2-5; D possibly corresponds to TRBD2 (6 bases). The CDR3 sequence is 15 residues long. Per germline, CDR1 GTSNPN and CDR2 SVGIG (reference sequence). Trimming cost V 1 base and J 5 bases, with 17 bases left between them. This chain's CDR3 is CAWSGSGLLGETQYF. The CDR3, as DNA: TGTGCCTGGAGTGGGTCGGGACTCCTCGGGGAGACCCAGTACTTC.

The chain carries TRBV6-5 and TRBJ2-1; 8 nucleotides align to TRBD1. This CDR3 is 15 amino acids long. V shed 0 bases, J shed 6 bases, and the junction held 4 bases outside the gene matches. Germline V lookup: CDR1 MNHEY, CDR2 SVGAGI. The CDR3 bases are TGTGCCAGCAGTTACTCGTCAGGGGGCCTCAATGAGCAGTTCTTC. Its translation: CASSYSSGGLNEQFF.

The CDR3, as DNA: TGTGCCAGCACCAGGGGACAAAGGGAGACCCAGTACTTC. Its translation is CASTRGQRETQYF. The chain links TRBV7-9 to TRBJ2-5; D is perhaps TRBD1 (6 bases). Germline V gene sequence: CDR1 SEHNR, CDR2 FQNEAQ (reference sequence). CDR3 length: 13 amino acids. Trimming took off 7 bases at V and 5 bases at J, with 14 bases between the two ends.

V usage is TRBV19 and J usage is TRBJ2-1; 8 nucleotides align to TRBD2. The CDR3 extends over 16 amino acids. The germline V gene encodes CDR1 LNHDA and CDR2 SQIVND (reference sequence). Germline trimming cut 3 bases from V and 6 bases from J; bases unmatched to any gene: 10. The CDR3 reads CASSIKAGAVPNEQFF. CDR3 DNA: TGTGCCAGTAGTATTAAAGCGGGAGCGGTCCCCAATGAGCAGTTCTTC.

The chain uses TRBV27 and TRBJ1-5; D is uncertain. The CDR3 extends over 14 amino acids. The V end was cut by 3 bases, the J end by 4 bases, with 10 bases between. The germline gives CDR1 MNHEY, CDR2 SMNVEV (reference sequence). CDR3 amino acids: CASSFRAGNQPQHF. Written as DNA, the CDR3 is TGTGCCAGCAGTTTTCGGGCTGGGAATCAGCCCCAGCATTTT.

The chain recombines TRBV28 with TRBJ1-4; 8 bases match TRBD1. Germline V gene lookup returns CDR1 MDHEN and CDR2 SYDVKM. The CDR3 extends over 15 amino acids. The ends lost 6 bases at V and 8 bases at J; junction bases unmatched: 11. The CDR3 nucleotides are TGTGCCAGCAGGGTCTTGGACAGGGAGGGAGAAAAACTGTTTTTT. This sequence encodes CASRVLDREGEKLFF.

Note on this clone: At the DNA level, this CDR3 is encoded by other sequences in the same sample as well. This chain links TRBV19 with TRBJ2-7; 7 bases fit TRBD1. Germline V gives CDR1 LNHDA, CDR2 SQIVND (reference sequence). This CDR3 has 15 amino acids. The junction had 4 bases not matched to a gene; V was cut back by 0 bases and J by 2 bases. This CDR3 reads CASSIETGLTYEQYF. Here the CDR3 DNA reads TGTGCCAGTAGTATAGAGACAGGGCTAACCTACGAGCAGTACTTC.

This chain links TRBV29-1 with TRBJ2-2; D is uncertain. This CDR3 has 12 amino acids. Per germline, CDR1 SQVTM and CDR2 ANQGSEA. Trimming left V 6 bases short and J 8 bases short, with 13 bases between. In nucleotides, the CDR3 is TGCAGCGTCCCAACGGGTTCAGGGGAGCTGTTTTTT. This gives the protein CSVPTGSGELFF.

The rearrangement joins TRBV19 to TRBJ2-7, with 9 nucleotides matching TRBD2. CDR3 size: 15 residues. Per the germline V gene, CDR1 is LNHDA and CDR2 is SQIVND (reference sequence). V was clipped by 0 bases and J by 5 bases; unmatched bases: 5. The CDR3 DNA sequence: TGTGCCAGTAGTATAGATGCGGGAGGGAGCAACGAGCAGTACTTC. Amino acids: CASSIDAGGSNEQYF. The entire variable domain, with the rest obtained from reference TRBV19 and TRBJ2-7, is as follows: DGGITQSPKYLFRKEGQNVTLSCEQNLNHDAMYWYRQDPGQGLRLIYYSQIVNDFQKGDIAEGYSVSREKKESFPLTVTSAQKNPTAFYLCASSIDAGGSNEQYFGPGTRLTVT.

The chain has TRBV7-9 and TRBJ2-5; the match to TRBD1 covers 7 bases. The trim removed 5 bases at V and 2 bases at J, leaving 2 bases unmatched. CDR3 length: 13 residues. CDR1 and CDR2 from the germline V gene are SEHNR and FQNEAQ (reference sequence). As DNA, the CDR3 is TGTGCCAGCAGCCCGGGACAGCAAGAGACCCAGTACTTC. It yields the protein CASSPGQQETQYF.

This clone has just one count. The gene calls are TRBV11-2 and TRBJ2-7; no clear D gene. The CDR3 consists of 14 residues. V lost 1 base to trimming and J lost 7 bases, with 14 bases between them. Germline V lookup: CDR1 SGHAT, CDR2 FQNNGV. CDR3: CASSLGGDPWEQYF. The CDR3, as DNA: TGTGCCAGCAGCTTAGGTGGGGATCCTTGGGAGCAGTACTTC.